This entry features one TCR beta chain sequence. In the source study's methods: Amplification from reference gene primers served as the basis for estimated nucleated cell counts. Clones were sequenced by immunoSEQ multiplex PCR, and TCRdb holds only the in-frame ones, with some missing. From that table come the V and J calls and clone size; the DNA was used to work out D and trimming. The table includes 55,000 to 85,000 clones, around 84% detected once. This sample was taken from a study of blood T cell repertoires in COVID-19. In the study overall: Sources were T cells, B-cell-depleted T cells, or PBMCs; the material itself was cDNA or gDNA.

CDR1 and CDR2 from the germline V gene are SEHNR and FQNEAQ (reference sequence). Trimming took off 0 bases at V and 0 bases at J, with 5 bases between the two ends. The CDR3 spans 14 residues. The TCR sequence derives from a woman between 65 and 79 years old with acute or convalescent COVID-19. The specimen sequenced was peripheral blood. V and J are TRBV7-9 and TRBJ1-1; D uncertain. The CDR3: CASSLAGVNTEAFF. CDR3 sequence (DNA): TGTGCCAGCAGCTTAGCCGGAGTGAACACTGAAGCTTTCTTT.